These 29 T cell receptor beta chains were all obtained from the same sample, sequenced in a study of response to subunit inactivated influenza vaccine. TCRdb called the RT-PCR reads again in MiXCR, with one record for every CDR3 protein. The data contain some 640,000 distinct CDR3 sequences, approximately 15% of them singletons. This specimen consisted of PBMCs from blood, obtained 14 to 15 days before vaccination. The receptors stem from a man aged 45-65 years who received an inactivated influenza vaccine.

The table lists this clonotype with a few counts. This sequence joins TRBV20-1 and TRBJ2-7, with 9 bases aligning to TRBD2. In germline, CDR1 is DFQATT, CDR2 SNEGSKA (reference sequence). This CDR3 is built from 13 residues. Germline trimming cut 6 bases from V and 13 bases from J; bases unmatched to any gene: 16. The DNA of the CDR3 is TGCAGTGCCAGACCGGGGGTCCTAGCGGGGACTTACTTC. Its protein is CSARPGVLAGTYF.

This clonotype came up a few times. The chain employs TRBV6-5 and TRBJ1-2, with D unresolved. V was cut by 4 bases and J by 4 bases, with 16 bases left in between. Germline CDR1 reads MNHEY; CDR2 reads SVGAGI. The CDR3 has 15 residues. The CDR3 spells CASSSKAIRLYGYTF. The CDR3 nucleotides are TGTGCCAGCAGTTCGAAGGCCATACGTCTCTATGGCTACACCTTC.

This clonotype was recorded a few times. The rearrangement uses TRBV6-2 or TRBV6-3 and TRBJ2-5; the D is unclear. From germline, CDR1 is MNHEY and CDR2 SVGEGT. The length of the CDR3 is 14 residues. Trimming stripped 7 bases from V and 7 bases from J, with 19 bases between. For the CDR3, the DNA is TGTGCCAGCACCCTAGACCCCGTAGAAGGGACCCAGTACTTC. It codes for CASTLDPVEGTQYF.

This clonotype was counted between two and nine times. The gene calls are TRBV5-4 and TRBJ1-1; TRBD1 might be the D (5 bases). V was trimmed by 0 bases and J by 3 bases, leaving 12 bases between them. Per the germline V gene, CDR1 is SGHNT and CDR2 is YYREEE (reference sequence). The CDR3 is 15 residues long. This CDR3 reads CASSLGAGDHTEAFF. CDR3 bases: TGTGCCAGCAGCTTGGGGGCGGGGGACCACACTGAAGCTTTCTTT.

The chain joins TRBV15 to TRBJ2-2; 8 bases align to TRBD1. CDR3 size: 16 residues. The germline V gene encodes CDR1 LNHNV and CDR2 YYDKDF (reference sequence). Trimming cost V 0 bases and J 4 bases; bases outside gene matches: 4. CDR3 coding DNA: TGTGCCACCAGCAGAGACAGAGGGACAGGCACCGGGGAGCTGTTTTTT. Residues: CATSRDRGTGTGELFF. The whole variable domain, filled in from reference TRBV15 and TRBJ2-2, reads DAMVIQNPRYQVTQFGKPVTLSCSQTLNHNVMYWYQQKSSQAPKLLFHYYDKDFNNEADTPDNFQSRRPNTSFCFLDIRSPGLGDTAMYLCATSRDRGTGTGELFFGEGSRLTVL.

The chain employs TRBV5-1 and TRBJ2-1; D might be TRBD2 (5 bases). Trimming pared 4 bases from V and 0 bases from J, leaving 14 bases between. This CDR3 is 16 amino acids long. Germline-derived CDR1 and CDR2 are SGHRS and YFSETQ. CDR3 region: CASSGGGAVSYNEQFF. In nucleotides, the CDR3 is TGCGCCAGCAGCGGAGGTGGAGCGGTCTCCTACAATGAGCAGTTCTTC.

This clonotype was counted a few times. The chain employs TRBV10-3 and TRBJ2-6, with TRBD2 as a possible D gene (5 bases). CDR1 is ENHRY, CDR2 SYGVKD, per germline. The CDR3 loop spans 18 amino acids. V shed 8 bases and J shed 1 base, with 21 bases lying between them. The CDR3 protein is CAIGNFISRGSGANVLTF. CDR3 in DNA: TGTGCCATCGGAAACTTCATTAGTCGAGGGTCTGGGGCCAACGTCCTGACTTTC.

The genes are TRBV30 and TRBJ1-5; D possibly corresponds to TRBD1 (6 bases). This CDR3 is 13 amino acids long. V was clipped by 2 bases and J by 7 bases, with 12 bases between them. Germline values: CDR1 GTSNPN, CDR2 SVGIG (reference sequence). The CDR3 loop reads CAWSKGGEQPQHF. In DNA form, the CDR3 reads TGTGCCTGGAGTAAAGGGGGGGAACAGCCCCAGCATTTT.

The sample holds many counts of this clonotype. The genes are TRBV7-2 and TRBJ2-2; TRBD1 agrees at 9 bases. J gave up 1 base and V 5 bases, and 2 bases lay outside the gene matches. The CDR3 loop spans 15 amino acids. The germline gives CDR1 SGHTA, CDR2 FQGNSA. The CDR3 nucleotides are TGTGCCAGCAGCACGGGACAGGGGAACACCGGGGAGCTGTTTTTT. Its protein product is CASSTGQGNTGELFF.

This clonotype is categorized as medium-sized. The DNA of the CDR3 is TGCAGTGCTAGAGATGGAGGGGGGGCCTACGAGCAGTACTTC. Protein sequence: CSARDGGGAYEQYF. The chain is built from TRBV20-1 and TRBJ2-7; perhaps TRBD2 as D (7 bases). The ends were cut back, 0 bases at V and 2 bases at J, with 11 bases in the middle. In germline, CDR1 is DFQATT, CDR2 SNEGSKA (reference sequence). The CDR3 spans 14 residues.

This clonotype was found once. Given a much more abundant clone one base away, this may be a read error. The chain carries TRBV6-2 or TRBV6-3 and TRBJ2-1; 8 bases match TRBD2. This CDR3 has 16 amino acids. From germline, CDR1 is MNHEY and CDR2 SVGEGT. DNA for the CDR3: TGTGCCAGCAGATACTCTCGCGGGGGGTCTTACAATGAGCAGTTCTTC. Translation gives CASRYSRGGSYNEQFF.

This chain connects TRBV11-2 to TRBJ2-7; 9 bases fit TRBD1. The CDR3 consists of 18 residues. Germline CDR1 reads SGHAT; CDR2 reads FQNNGV. The junction had 11 bases not matched to a gene; V was cut back by 0 bases and J by 2 bases. CDR3 residues: CASSLEPPGTGYTYEQYF. The DNA of the CDR3 is TGTGCCAGCAGCTTAGAGCCCCCCGGGACAGGGTATACCTACGAGCAGTACTTC.

This clonotype has ten or more counts. The chain combines TRBV5-1 with TRBJ2-7, with TRBD2 identical over 8 bases. Germline CDR1 SGHRS, CDR2 YFSETQ. The V segment lost 4 bases and the J segment 6 bases; nucleotides outside the gene matches: 12. CDR3 size: 15 residues. The DNA for the CDR3 is TGCGCCAGCAGCCCAGGACTAGCCGTCGACCTCGAGCAGTACTTC. Amino acid sequence: CASSPGLAVDLEQYF.

CDR3 amino acids: CASSPRGDKNIQYF. As DNA, the CDR3 is TGTGCCAGCAGCCCCAGGGGTGACAAAAACATTCAGTACTTC. This chain links TRBV9 with TRBJ2-4; D might be TRBD1 (6 bases). Trimming stripped 4 bases from V and 3 bases from J, with 11 bases between. In germline, CDR1 is SGDLS, CDR2 YYNGEE. CDR3 length: 14 residues.

The V and J genes are TRBV7-8 and TRBJ2-7; D remains ambiguous. Germline loops: CDR1 SGHVS, CDR2 FQNEAQ. The CDR3 length is 14 residues. Trimming left V 1 base short and J 3 bases short, with 10 bases between. This CDR3 is CASSLETVYYEQYF. Written as DNA, the CDR3 is TGTGCCAGCAGCTTAGAAACAGTATACTACGAGCAGTACTTC.

Of note for this clonotype: Germline and junction disagree at one end, which may indicate a read error. V gene TRBV10-3 combines with J gene TRBJ1-1; the D is unclear. Germline CDR1 ENHRY, CDR2 SYGVKD. This CDR3 has 13 residues. The CDR3 protein is CAISDHSRGANLF. The CDR3 coding sequence is TGTGCCATCAGTGACCATAGCCGGGGTGCAAATCTCTTT.

This rearrangement joins TRBV4-2 to TRBJ2-1; no clear D gene. Deletions cut 0 bases from V and 0 bases from J, with 9 bases between. The CDR3 has 16 residues. Germline V gives CDR1 LGHNA, CDR2 YNFKEQ. This chain's CDR3 is CASSQDGGTSYNEQFF. CDR3 in DNA: TGTGCCAGCAGCCAAGACGGCGGCACCTCCTACAATGAGCAGTTCTTC.

In its sample, this clonotype was seen a few times. The V and J genes are TRBV27 and TRBJ2-3; maybe TRBD2 (6 bases). This CDR3 is 15 amino acids long. Trimming took 6 bases from V and 7 from J, leaving 20 bases between them. Germline CDR1 reads MNHEY; CDR2 reads SMNVEV (reference sequence). The CDR3 spells CASSPGVSGHHTQYF. CDR3 DNA: TGTGCCAGCAGCCCGGGGGTTAGCGGCCATCATACGCAGTATTTT.

This clonotype showed up just a few times. The chain employs TRBV4-2 and TRBJ2-6; no clear D. Germline CDR1 reads LGHNA; CDR2 reads YNFKEQ. The CDR3 has 15 amino acids. With 0 bases removed from V and 2 bases from J, the gap between germline ends came to 5 bases. CDR3 residues: CASSQDGPGANVLTF. Here the CDR3 DNA reads TGTGCCAGCAGCCAAGATGGCCCTGGGGCCAACGTCCTGACTTTC.

This clonotype was observed a few times. The rearrangement uses TRBV30 and TRBJ2-1; D is uncertain. Trimming removed 2 bases at V and 10 bases at J, with 12 bases between. The CDR3 runs 12 residues. Germline assignment: CDR1 GTSNPN and CDR2 SVGIG (reference sequence). CDR3 loop: CAWSTGSEEQFF. The CDR3 nucleotides read TGTGCCTGGAGTACGGGCAGCGAGGAGCAGTTCTTC. Together with reference TRBV30 and TRBJ2-1, the CDR3 gives the full variable domain: SQTIHQWPATLVQPVGSPLSLECTVEGTSNPNLYWYRQAAGRGLQLLFYSVGIGQISSEVPQNLSASRPQDRQFILSSKKLLLSDSGFYLCAWSTGSEEQFFGPGTRLTVL.

This clonotype was seen repeatedly, ten times or more. V usage is TRBV11-1 and J usage is TRBJ2-6; 15 positions match TRBD2. The CDR3 sequence is 20 residues long. V shed 5 bases, J shed 0 bases, and the junction held 8 bases outside the gene matches. Germline V gene data show CDR1 as SGHAT and CDR2 as FQDESV (reference sequence). The CDR3 spells CASSTGLAGGPGSGANVLTF. For the CDR3, the DNA is TGTGCCAGCAGCACTGGACTAGCGGGAGGGCCAGGCTCTGGGGCCAACGTCCTGACTTTC. Looking up the rest from reference TRBV11-1 and TRBJ2-6 gives the full variable domain: EAEVAQSPRYKITEKSQAVAFWCDPISGHATLYWYRQILGQGPELLVQFQDESVVDDSQLPKDRFSAERLKGVDSTLKIQPAELGDSAMYLCASSTGLAGGPGSGANVLTFGAGSRLTVL.

V usage is TRBV7-2 and J usage is TRBJ2-4, with 11 bases fitting TRBD2. CDR3 size: 20 residues. Germline V gene lookup returns CDR1 SGHTA and CDR2 FQGNSA. V was clipped by 2 bases and J by 1 base; unmatched bases: 13. As DNA, the CDR3 is TGTGCCAGCAGCTTACGTCGACTAGCGGGAAGTCTGCTGGCCAAAAACATTCAGTACTTC. Its translation: CASSLRRLAGSLLAKNIQYF.

The CDR3 is CASSYSYASSNTGELFF. The CDR3 nucleotides read TGTGCCAGCAGTTACTCTTACGCGTCATCGAACACCGGGGAGCTGTTTTTT. The chain links TRBV6-5 to TRBJ2-2; D unclear. The CDR3 is made up of 17 amino acids. CDR1 and CDR2 (germline): MNHEY, SVGAGI. Trimming took off 0 bases at V and 0 bases at J, with 11 bases between the two ends.

This chain uses TRBV3-1 with TRBJ2-7; D uncertain. The germline gives CDR1 LGHDT, CDR2 YNNKEL (reference sequence). Trimming cost V 0 bases and J 7 bases, with 16 bases left between them. The CDR3 consists of 15 residues. In nucleotides, the CDR3 is TGTGCCAGCAGCCAAGACCCGGGCCGCCTAGGGGAGCAGTACTTC. Its translation: CASSQDPGRLGEQYF.

V and J are TRBV12-3 or TRBV12-4 and TRBJ2-5; 12 bases line up with TRBD2. CDR3 length: 15 amino acids. The V gene end was trimmed by 3 bases and the J gene end by 5 bases; junction bases not matched to a gene: 4. As DNA, the CDR3 is TGTGCCAGCAGTTTCGGACTAGCGGGGCTGGAGACCCAGTACTTC. Its protein is CASSFGLAGLETQYF.

A few counts support this clonotype. The rearrangement joins TRBV20-1 to TRBJ2-2; TRBD1 aligns across 10 bases. CDR3 size: 15 residues. Germline lookup yields CDR1 DFQATT and CDR2 SNEGSKA (reference sequence). V lost 1 base and J lost 4; bases outside the gene matches: 3. The CDR3 DNA reads as TGCAGTGCTAGAGTAGACAGGGGGCGCACCGGGGAGCTGTTTTTT. As protein: CSARVDRGRTGELFF.

The chain carries TRBV6-6 and TRBJ1-1; D unresolved. Germline assignment: CDR1 MNHNY and CDR2 SVGAGI (reference sequence). The V and J ends lost 6 bases and 2 bases respectively, with 7 bases between them. CDR3 length equals 12 residues. The CDR3 nucleotides are TGTGCCAGCAGAGAGGATAACACTGAAGCTTTCTTT. This sequence encodes CASREDNTEAFF.

The chain combines TRBV20-1 with TRBJ1-5; possible D gene TRBD1, 5 bases. Germline CDR1 and CDR2: DFQATT and SNEGSKA (reference sequence). V was shortened by 5 bases and J by 0 bases, with 11 bases between the two germline ends. This CDR3 has 14 residues. The CDR3 DNA is TGCAGTGCTCTCCGGGGGTATAGCAATCAGCCCCAGCATTTT. Its translation is CSALRGYSNQPQHF.

This clonotype was observed at least ten times. V gene TRBV10-3 combines with J gene TRBJ1-2; no definite D call. The CDR3 has 13 residues. Trimming took off 3 bases at V and 2 bases at J, with 7 bases between the two ends. Germline lookup yields CDR1 ENHRY and CDR2 SYGVKD. The CDR3 nucleotides are TGTGCCATCAGTGAAGTGCAGAACTATGGCTACACCTTC. Protein product: CAISEVQNYGYTF.